Listed here are 26 T cell receptor beta chains from one sample, sequenced in a study of blood T cell repertoires in COVID-19 (dated by TCRdb to 2020 to 2022). The method behind the library was the immunoSEQ multiplex PCR assay. TCRdb obtained this table from immuneACCESS and retained in-frame rearrangements with V and J assigned. These tables miss some clones; where compared with another copy, unresolved V genes account for less than half of the shortfall, and the remainder is unexplained. Recorded for this sample are about 84,000 clones; 80% to 90% of them occurred a single time. The ten largest make up roughly 40% of the sample. Sequenced: peripheral blood. These receptors were taken from a man older than 75 with active or convalescent COVID-19.

The chain couples TRBV5-4 to TRBJ2-7, with D hard to call. Germline CDR1 is SGHNT and CDR2 is YYREEE (reference sequence). The V end lost 0 bases, the J end lost 0 bases, and 7 bases lay between the germline ends. The CDR3 contains 14 residues. The CDR3 bases are TGTGCCAGCAGCTTGGACAGTAACTCCTACGAGCAGTACTTC. Amino acid sequence: CASSLDSNSYEQYF. The variable domain in full, completed from reference TRBV5-4 and TRBJ2-7, reads ETGVTQSPTHLIKTRGQQVTLRCSSQSGHNTVSWYQQALGQGPQFIFQYYREEENGRGNFPPRFSGLQFPNYSSELNVNALELDDSALYLCASSLDSNSYEQYFGPGTRLTVT.

The V call is TRBV6-6, the J call TRBJ1-6; D unclear. This CDR3 spans 16 amino acids. V gave up 2 bases and J gave up 0 bases, with 8 bases separating them. Germline CDR1 reads MNHNY; CDR2 reads SVGAGI (reference sequence). The CDR3 DNA reads TGTGCCAGCAGTTACAGCTTAAGCTCCTATAATTCACCCCTCCACTTT. It encodes CASSYSLSSYNSPLHF.

The V and J genes are TRBV5-1 and TRBJ2-7, with a tentative D call TRBD1 (5 bases). The length of the CDR3 is 15 residues. Trimming cost V 0 bases and J 3 bases, with 13 bases left between them. Germline-derived CDR1 and CDR2 are SGHRS and YFSETQ. As DNA, the CDR3 is TGCGCCAGCAGCTTGGGCCAGGGTCCAAACTACGAGCAGTACTTC. This translates into CASSLGQGPNYEQYF.

The chain uses TRBV18 and TRBJ1-3; D is undetermined. The CDR3 consists of 15 residues. V was cut by 8 bases and J by 0 bases, with 14 bases left in between. Germline loops: CDR1 KGHSH, CDR2 LQKENI. CDR3 nucleotide sequence: TGTGCCAGCGGGGAGTCTCCCCTCTCTGGAAACACCATATATTTT. This encodes CASGESPLSGNTIYF.

This chain joins TRBV7-9 and TRBJ2-1, with D perhaps TRBD2 (6 bases). The CDR3 runs to 18 residues. Trimming shortened V by 0 bases and J by 0 bases, and 15 bases separated the two germline ends. The germline gives CDR1 SEHNR, CDR2 FQNEAQ (reference sequence). The CDR3 DNA reads as TGTGCCAGCAGCTTAGCGGGTCAGCGGGCGAGCTCCTACAATGAGCAGTTCTTC. The encoded protein is CASSLAGQRASSYNEQFF.

The chain has TRBV9 and TRBJ2-7; 9 positions match TRBD1. V shed 4 bases and J 3 bases; nucleotides not matched to a gene: 5. Germline CDR1 SGDLS, CDR2 YYNGEE. The CDR3 is made up of 14 amino acids. The CDR3 bases are TGTGCCAGCAGCCTCGGGGACAGGGTCTACGAGCAGTACTTC. Its protein product is CASSLGDRVYEQYF.

This chain links TRBV25-1 with TRBJ2-7, with TRBD1 as a possible D gene (5 bases). Germline V gene data show CDR1 as MGHDK and CDR2 as SYGVNS. This CDR3 region has 13 residues. V was trimmed by 6 bases and J by 3 bases, leaving 12 bases between them. The CDR3 loop is CASRDSAHYEQYF. In DNA form, the CDR3 reads TGTGCCAGCAGAGACAGCGCCCACTACGAGCAGTACTTC.

For the CDR3, the DNA is TGTGCCAGTAGTACCTCCGGGGGATCCTATGGCTACACCTTC. Its protein product is CASSTSGGSYGYTF. This chain joins TRBV19 and TRBJ1-2, with D possibly being TRBD1 (5 bases). V lost 4 bases and J lost 4, with 13 bases in between. The CDR3 has 14 amino acids. Per germline, CDR1 LNHDA and CDR2 SQIVND (reference sequence).

This CDR3 reads CASGGAGTGQETQYF. The CDR3 nucleotides read TGTGCTAGTGGTGGCGCCGGGACAGGACAAGAGACCCAGTACTTC. The genes are TRBV12-5 and TRBJ2-5, with TRBD1 matching 8 bases. V was pared by 5 bases and J by 2 bases, with 7 bases of the junction left unmatched. The V gene's germline CDR1 is LGHNT and CDR2 FRNRAP. The CDR3 extends over 15 amino acids.

The genes are TRBV18 and TRBJ2-7, with 8 bases fitting TRBD1. Unmatched junction bases numbered 12, after V lost 3 bases and J lost 5 bases. The CDR3 runs 16 residues. Per the germline V gene, CDR1 is KGHSH and CDR2 is LQKENI. As DNA, the CDR3 is TGTGCCAGCTCACCGAACACTCAGGGGGCTCGACACGAGCAGTACTTC. This codes for CASSPNTQGARHEQYF.

In DNA form, the CDR3 reads TGTGCCACCAGCAGAGCCGGGACAGGGGCAGATACGCAGTATTTT. Its translation is CATSRAGTGADTQYF. The rearrangement joins TRBV15 to TRBJ2-3; 10 bases line up with TRBD1. Germline V CDR1 and CDR2: LNHNV, YYDKDF (reference sequence). V was pared by 1 base and J by 4 bases, with 2 bases of the junction left unmatched. This CDR3 is 15 amino acids long.

The chain is built from TRBV19 and TRBJ1-4; no clear D gene. Trimming pared 5 bases from V and 8 bases from J, leaving 21 bases between. CDR3 size: 16 residues. Germline CDR1 is LNHDA and CDR2 is SQIVND (reference sequence). The CDR3 DNA is TGTGCCAGTAGTCTCCAAACGGCCCTGATGGGCGAAAAACTGTTTTTT. Translating gives CASSLQTALMGEKLFF.

This clone was counted once. The chain has TRBV28 and TRBJ2-7, with 9 bases aligning to TRBD2. The length of the CDR3 is 15 residues. V lost 2 bases and J lost 5; bases outside the gene matches: 7. Germline V gives CDR1 MDHEN, CDR2 SYDVKM. CDR3 DNA: TGTGCCAGCAGTTTAAGTCTAGCGGGAAGTCACGAGCAGTACTTC. Protein sequence: CASSLSLAGSHEQYF.

The chain recombines TRBV28 with TRBJ1-2; D unresolved. Looked up from germline, CDR1 is MDHEN and CDR2 is SYDVKM. The CDR3 loop spans 13 amino acids. V lost 6 bases, J lost 4 bases, and 12 bases lay in between. In nucleotides, the CDR3 is TGTGCCAGCAGCCCTCTCCCCAGCTATGGCTACACCTTC. Its translation is CASSPLPSYGYTF.

The CDR3 is CASSPYLAQGINGYTF. The CDR3 nucleotides are TGTGCCAGCAGTCCATATCTCGCCCAGGGAATTAATGGCTACACCTTC. The chain has TRBV27 and TRBJ1-2; a possible D gene is TRBD1 (5 bases). V dropped 5 bases and J dropped 6 bases, with 22 bases sitting between them. From germline, CDR1 is MNHEY and CDR2 SMNVEV (reference sequence). The CDR3 spans 16 residues.

This clone came up a few times. The chain has TRBV7-9 and TRBJ1-2; perhaps TRBD1 as D (6 bases). V shed 5 bases and J shed 0 bases, with 13 bases lying between them. Germline V gene lookup returns CDR1 SEHNR and CDR2 FQNEAQ (reference sequence). The CDR3 is 15 residues long. The CDR3 loop is CASSRGQQANYGYTF. CDR3 nucleotides: TGTGCCAGCAGCCGAGGACAGCAGGCTAACTATGGCTACACCTTC.

Only one count was recorded for this clone. V usage is TRBV3-1 (or the pseudogene TRBV3-2) and J usage is TRBJ2-2, with D unclear. Trimming pared 4 bases from V and 4 bases from J, leaving 10 bases between. Per the germline V gene, CDR1 is LGHDT and CDR2 is YNNKEL (reference sequence). The CDR3 runs to 14 residues. In nucleotides, the CDR3 is TGTGCCAGCAGCCCAACCGGTCTCACCGGGGAGCTGTTTTTT. Its protein product is CASSPTGLTGELFF.

J is TRBJ2-1 and V is TRBV3-1 (or the pseudogene TRBV3-2), with 11 positions matching TRBD2. The CDR3 loop spans 14 amino acids. Germline V CDR1 and CDR2: LGHDT, YNNKEL (reference sequence). The ends lost 5 bases at V and 10 bases at J; junction bases unmatched: 7. The CDR3 DNA is TGTGCCAGCAGCGGACTAGCGGGCGAGGGGGAGCAGTTCTTC. It yields the protein CASSGLAGEGEQFF.

The V call is TRBV14, the J call TRBJ2-1; D is possibly TRBD2 (6 bases). In germline, CDR1 is SGHDN, CDR2 FVKESK. The CDR3 is made up of 16 amino acids. The ends were cut back, 4 bases at V and 5 bases at J, with 18 bases in the middle. The CDR3 loop reads CASSPGGVFGHNEQFF. Here the CDR3 DNA reads TGTGCCAGCAGCCCCGGAGGGGTATTTGGCCACAATGAGCAGTTCTTC.

The chain recombines TRBV14 with TRBJ1-6; 7 nucleotides line up with TRBD1. V lost 2 bases, J lost 11 bases, and 3 bases stayed unmatched. Germline V CDR1 and CDR2: SGHDN, FVKESK. The CDR3 is made up of 13 amino acids. CDR3 sequence reads: CASSQRGQTPLHF. CDR3 sequence (DNA): TGTGCCAGCAGCCAAAGGGGGCAGACACCCCTCCACTTT.

The chain employs TRBV6-6 and TRBJ2-3, with D possibly matching TRBD2 (5 bases). Germline V CDR1 and CDR2: MNHNY, SVGAGI (reference sequence). The CDR3 has 13 residues. The V end lost 6 bases, the J end lost 5 bases, and 12 bases lay between the germline ends. CDR3 DNA sequence: TGTGCCAGCAGCCAGAGGGTGGAAGATACGCAGTATTTT. Protein sequence: CASSQRVEDTQYF.

The chain has TRBV7-9 and TRBJ2-2; maybe TRBD1 (5 bases). Trimming removed 4 bases from V and 5 bases from J, with 17 bases in between. Germline lookup yields CDR1 SEHNR and CDR2 FQNEAQ (reference sequence). This CDR3 contains 16 residues. CDR3 nucleotides: TGTGCCAGCAGCTCACCACGTTGGGGCGCGACCGGGGAGCTGTTTTTT. Amino acid sequence: CASSSPRWGATGELFF.

A single count supports this clone. The chain recombines TRBV7-2 with TRBJ1-1; 9 bases are a match to TRBD1. The CDR3 totals 14 residues. Germline trimming cut 6 bases from V and 2 bases from J; bases unmatched to any gene: 4. CDR1 and CDR2 from the germline V gene are SGHTA and FQGNSA. The CDR3 protein is CASRAQGANTEAFF. The CDR3 coding sequence is TGTGCCAGCAGAGCACAGGGGGCTAACACTGAAGCTTTCTTT.

The V and J genes are TRBV7-8 and TRBJ2-3; D remains unclear. The length of the CDR3 is 15 residues. Germline CDR1 reads SGHVS; CDR2 reads FQNEAQ. Between the trimmed V and J ends, which lost 1 base and 0 bases, there was a span of 8 bases. CDR3 DNA: TGTGCCAGCAGCTTAGAACCTGAGAGCACAGATACGCAGTATTTT. This sequence encodes CASSLEPESTDTQYF.

V and J are TRBV7-9 and TRBJ1-1; possibly TRBD1 for D (5 bases). Between the trimmed V and J ends, which lost 6 bases and 4 bases, there was a span of 12 bases. CDR1 is SEHNR, CDR2 FQNEAQ, per germline (reference sequence). CDR3 length equals 13 residues. The CDR3 DNA sequence: TGTGCCAGCAGTGACGGGGGAAGCACTGAAGCTTTCTTT. Translation: CASSDGGSTEAFF.

The rearrangement links TRBV19 to TRBJ2-3, with no clear D. The germline CDR1 and CDR2 sequences are LNHDA and SQIVND (reference sequence). The CDR3 contains 12 residues. The CDR3 sequence: CACGKAADTQYF. Written as DNA, the CDR3 is TGTGCTTGCGGAAAGGCCGCAGATACGCAGTATTTT.